This T cell receptor (beta chain) was captured in a study of cytomegalovirus exposure and HLA in healthy donors. Study results and limitations: Among the CMV-associated chains, three were confirmed in vitro as specific for CMV antigens.

The CDR3 has 13 amino acids. V was clipped by 11 bases and J by 10 bases; unmatched bases: 8. Looked up from germline, CDR1 is SNHLY and CDR2 is FYNNEI. The primer mix had 60 Vbeta and 13 Jbeta primers. Sequenced by immunoSEQ multiplex PCR; TCRdb stores in-frame clones only, minus some. The sample lists 130,000 or so clones; roughly four fifths were seen once. The sample holds one count of this clone. What it binds is not known. The TCR originated in a woman aged 40 to 50 in good health and CMV-seronegative. Sequenced material: PBMCs. The chain carries TRBV2 and TRBJ1-4; TRBD1 agrees at 12 bases. The CDR3 DNA is TGTGCCGCAGCGGGGACAGGGGGCGGAAAACTGTTTTTT. Its translation: CAAAGTGGGKLFF.